The clone carrying this T cell receptor beta chain was recorded a few times. As yet, its antigen is unknown. Other DNA sequences of this sample code for an identical CDR3. Sequenced by immunoSEQ multiplex PCR; TCRdb stores in-frame clones only, minus some. This sample has 1,100,000 or so clones; 75% to 80% occur once, and the top ten carry about 0.52%. The data belong to a study of shared clonotypes between healthy human individuals. Overall study results and limits: The study sampled only blood, and tissue repertoires likely differ.

Among the donors, all were Caucasian adults who lived in Nashville, Tennessee. Sample: memory CD4+ T cells from PBMCs. Regarding subset: CD45RA-negative fraction. The clonotype comes from a man between 18 and 29 years old in good health. Some clones in this sample may be carry-over from other donors' samples.

CDR3 sequence (DNA): TGCAGCGTGGCCTCGGGGAACACTGAAGCTTTCTTT. Residues: CSVASGNTEAFF. This chain joins TRBV29-1 and TRBJ1-1; D is undetermined. Germline values: CDR1 SQVTM, CDR2 ANQGSEA. V lost 6 bases to trimming and J lost 1 base, with 9 bases between them. The CDR3 has 12 residues.